Below, one T cell receptor (beta chain) is given with its context. Its antigen is not identified. This sample stems from a study of T-cell memory formation after mild COVID-19. Overall study context: Clustering of TCRs was largely donor specific. Regarding the study as a whole: The second-wave clones peaking on day 37 were not confirmed as SARS-CoV-2-specific.

V was pared by 6 bases and J by 4 bases, with 8 bases of the junction left unmatched. The germline gives CDR1 SQVTM, CDR2 ANQGSEA. CDR3 size: 13 residues. TCRdb analysed the 5' RACE reads with MiXCR anew, one entry per CDR3 protein. The table records roughly 42,000 distinct CDR3 sequences, roughly 8% of them present only once. The V and J genes are TRBV29-1 and TRBJ1-1, with 7 nucleotides matching TRBD1. The sequenced sample consisted of PBMCs or a T cell subset sorted from them (not recorded which). The origin of this receptor is a man between 18 and 29 years old who had mild COVID-19 (a few samples of this study predate the infection). Cell type and time point are not known. This CDR3 is CSVAKQGTTEAFF. The CDR3 DNA reads TGCAGCGTAGCAAAACAGGGGACCACTGAAGCTTTCTTT.